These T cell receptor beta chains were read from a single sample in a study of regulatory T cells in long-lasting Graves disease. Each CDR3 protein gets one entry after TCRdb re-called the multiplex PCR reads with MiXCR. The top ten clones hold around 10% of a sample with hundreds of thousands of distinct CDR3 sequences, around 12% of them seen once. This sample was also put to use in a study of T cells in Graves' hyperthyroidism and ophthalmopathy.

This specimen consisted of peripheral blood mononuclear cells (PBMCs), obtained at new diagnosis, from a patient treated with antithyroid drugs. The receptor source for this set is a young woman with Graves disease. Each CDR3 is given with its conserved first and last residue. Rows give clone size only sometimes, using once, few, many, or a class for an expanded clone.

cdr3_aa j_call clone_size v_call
CASSEGLGQYF TRBJ2-7 many TRBV2
CASSEEGLGYTF - many TRBV2
CSASRGARGSTQYF TRBJ2-5 many TRBV20-1
CASSPSGTGVEQYF TRBJ2-7 few TRBV7-9
CASSPTGGSSNEQFF TRBJ2-1 many TRBV6-1
CARTRGTEAFF TRBJ1-1 many TRBV2
CSAVFPDYSTDTQYF TRBJ2-3 many TRBV20-1
CASSVAGPNTGELFF TRBJ2-2 many TRBV28
CASSLGLAGDGEQFF TRBJ2-1 few TRBV11-2
CASSPLLAGGHEQYF TRBJ2-7 few TRBV3-1
CASRGGVPNEKLFF TRBJ1-4 - TRBV2
CASSQPGTGNTEAFF TRBJ1-1 many TRBV4-2
CASSSAGQLSPLHF TRBJ1-6 many TRBV12-3/TRBV12-4
CASSLPAAYGYTF TRBJ1-2 many TRBV11-2
CASGQFSTDTQYF TRBJ2-3 many TRBV7-6
CSASGDRGVMNTEAFF TRBJ1-1 - TRBV20-1
CASSPPTGAATEAFF TRBJ1-1 many TRBV18
CASNRQGNTGELFF TRBJ2-2 many TRBV2